These 27 T cell receptor beta chains were sequenced from one sample in a study of lymphopenia after photon versus proton radiotherapy. Assay used: immunoSEQ multiplex PCR; TCRdb lists only in-frame clones, some missing. The table records around 70,000 clones, 85% to 95% of them present only once. The specimen comprised peripheral blood, sampled from a patient treated with photon-based radiotherapy. Every receptor here comes from a woman aged 40 to 50 with cholangiocarcinoma.

V is TRBV7-2 and J is TRBJ2-7; D remains ambiguous. Germline V lookup: CDR1 SGHTA, CDR2 FQGNSA. V lost 4 bases and J lost 0, with 7 bases in between. The CDR3 length is 13 residues. CDR3 region: CASSYRSSYEQYF. CDR3 nucleotide sequence: TGTGCCAGCAGCTACAGAAGCTCCTACGAGCAGTACTTC.

The chain couples TRBV13 to TRBJ1-5; D gene ambiguous. Germline V gene lookup returns CDR1 PRHDT and CDR2 FYEKMQ (reference sequence). The CDR3 extends over 12 amino acids. V lost 1 base to trimming and J lost 6 bases, with 4 bases between them. This CDR3 reads CASSLESQPQHF. CDR3 nucleotides: TGTGCCAGCAGCTTAGAGAGTCAGCCCCAGCATTTT.

Notes on this clone: At one of its ends the junction is not consistent with the germline gene, which may arise from a read error. The rearrangement uses TRBV12-5 and TRBJ1-1; tentatively, D is TRBD1 (5 bases). This CDR3 has 13 amino acids. The germline V gene encodes CDR1 LGHNT and CDR2 FRNRAP. The CDR3 sequence is CVSGRSGFPEAFF. CDR3 nucleotides: TGTGTTAGTGGGCGTTCAGGGTTCCCTGAAGCTTTCTTT.

The chain has TRBV27 and TRBJ2-1; possibly TRBD1 or TRBD2 for D (5 bases each). From germline, CDR1 is MNHEY and CDR2 SMNVEV (reference sequence). This CDR3 is built from 13 residues. V was clipped by 3 bases and J by 5 bases, with 8 bases between them. CDR3 coding DNA: TGTGCCAGCAGTTTCATGGGGGACAATGAGCAGTTCTTC. Translating it yields CASSFMGDNEQFF.

The rearrangement links TRBV25-1 to TRBJ1-2; weak D call: TRBD1 (5 bases). The CDR3 runs 16 residues. CDR1 MGHDK and CDR2 SYGVNS come from the germline V gene. V lost 5 bases, J lost 0 bases, and 16 bases lay in between. The chain's CDR3 is CASSPSPGRPNYGYTF. The CDR3 DNA sequence: TGTGCCAGCAGTCCTTCCCCAGGGCGGCCTAACTATGGCTACACCTTC.

The chain links TRBV28 to TRBJ2-7; D gene uncertain. The germline gives CDR1 MDHEN, CDR2 SYDVKM. The V end was cut by 5 bases, the J end by 3 bases, with 8 bases between. The CDR3 covers 12 residues. The CDR3 coding sequence is TGTGCCAGCAGTACCTCTCTCTACGAGCAGTACTTC. It encodes CASSTSLYEQYF.

The chain combines TRBV4-2 with TRBJ2-2, with D perhaps TRBD1 (5 bases). The germline V and J ends were trimmed by 0 bases and 6 bases, with 11 bases remaining between them. Germline loops: CDR1 LGHNA, CDR2 YNFKEQ. The CDR3 extends over 15 amino acids. In nucleotides, the CDR3 is TGTGCCAGCAGCCAAGAAGGGGCCGGATCCGGGGAGCTGTTTTTT. Translated: CASSQEGAGSGELFF.

The chain combines TRBV9 with TRBJ1-2, with unresolved D. The germline V gene encodes CDR1 SGDLS and CDR2 YYNGEE. The germline V and J ends were trimmed by 3 bases and 7 bases, with 10 bases remaining between them. The CDR3 loop spans 12 amino acids. CDR3 residues: CASSAGPIGYTF. The CDR3 bases are TGTGCCAGCAGCGCGGGCCCGATTGGCTACACCTTC. Full variable domain (outside the CDR3, taken from reference TRBV9 and TRBJ1-2): DSGVTQTPKHLITATGQRVTLRCSPRSGDLSVYWYQQSLDQGLQFLIQYYNGEERAKGNILERFSAQQFPDLHSELNLSSLELGDSALYFCASSAGPIGYTFGSGTRLTVV.

The chain links TRBV30 to TRBJ2-7, with 7 positions matching TRBD2. V was clipped by 0 bases and J by 5 bases; unmatched bases: 13. The CDR3 extends over 16 amino acids. CDR1 GTSNPN and CDR2 SVGIG come from the germline V gene (reference sequence). The CDR3 DNA sequence: TGTGCCTGGAGTGTATCGGGGTTTTCGGGGGGAAACGAGCAGTACTTC. Its translation is CAWSVSGFSGGNEQYF.

This clone was observed a single time. The rearrangement uses TRBV19 and TRBJ2-1; 7 positions agree with TRBD1. Germline loops: CDR1 LNHDA, CDR2 SQIVND (reference sequence). The CDR3 length is 13 residues. V trimming: 6 bases; J trimming: 7 bases; junction bases outside the gene matches: 6. The CDR3 loop reads CASSRGSGNEQFF. CDR3 DNA sequence: TGTGCCAGTAGCAGGGGGAGTGGAAATGAGCAGTTCTTC.

The chain uses TRBV18 and TRBJ2-2; tentative D call: TRBD1 (5 bases). The ends were cut back, 6 bases at V and 3 bases at J, with 8 bases in the middle. The CDR3 is 13 amino acids. CDR1 is KGHSH, CDR2 LQKENI, per germline. The CDR3 loop is CASSPRDTGELFF. The CDR3 coding sequence is TGTGCCAGCTCTCCCAGGGACACCGGGGAGCTGTTTTTT.

The V gene is TRBV18, the J gene TRBJ2-2; TRBD1 is a possible D gene (6 bases). Per the germline V gene, CDR1 is KGHSH and CDR2 is LQKENI. The CDR3 consists of 15 residues. The V and J ends lost 8 bases and 5 bases respectively, with 18 bases between them. CDR3 DNA: TGTGCCAGCGCCCTGGGACACCAGGGGACCGGGGAGCTGTTTTTT. Its translation is CASALGHQGTGELFF.

This rearrangement joins TRBV7-3 to TRBJ2-1; no clear D gene. The ends were cut back, 2 bases at V and 10 bases at J, with 15 bases in the middle. This CDR3 is built from 14 residues. CDR1 is SGHTA and CDR2 is FQGTGA in the germline V gene. The CDR3 region is CASSLASSQGEQFF. In nucleotides, the CDR3 is TGTGCCAGCAGCTTAGCGTCGTCCCAAGGAGAGCAGTTCTTC.

The genes are TRBV28 and TRBJ2-7; the match to TRBD2 covers 7 bases. Germline loops: CDR1 MDHEN, CDR2 SYDVKM. J gave up 5 bases and V 3 bases, and 4 bases lay outside the gene matches. The CDR3 consists of 13 residues. CDR3 amino acids: CASSFLSGNEQYF. DNA of the CDR3: TGTGCCAGCAGTTTCCTGAGCGGGAACGAGCAGTACTTC.

This clone was recorded once. The chain couples TRBV11-3 to TRBJ2-1; D gene uncertain. Germline V gene sequence: CDR1 SGHNT, CDR2 YENEEA. This CDR3 is built from 15 residues. V lost 1 base, J lost 0 bases, and 7 bases lay in between. The CDR3 nucleotides read TGTGCCAGCAGCTTAGGAAAGAGCTCCTACAATGAGCAGTTCTTC. Translated, it gives CASSLGKSSYNEQFF.

V gene TRBV6-1 combines with J gene TRBJ1-6, with 7 bases identical to TRBD1. Losses at the gene ends were 4 bases for V and 7 bases for J; bases not matched to a gene: 7. Germline CDR1 reads MNHNS; CDR2 reads SASEGT. The CDR3 is 15 amino acids. Here the CDR3 reads CASSGRAGGNSPLHF. CDR3 DNA: TGTGCCAGCAGTGGCCGGGCAGGGGGAAATTCACCCCTCCACTTT.

This rearrangement joins TRBV7-2 to TRBJ2-2; D is undetermined. Germline assignment: CDR1 SGHTA and CDR2 FQGNSA. V was shortened by 1 base and J by 5 bases, with 11 bases between the two germline ends. The CDR3 sequence is 15 residues long. DNA for the CDR3: TGTGCCAGCAGCTTAGTAACGGCAGTAACCGGGGAGCTGTTTTTT. It encodes CASSLVTAVTGELFF.

The V gene is TRBV5-1, the J gene TRBJ2-2, with a possible D match to TRBD1 (5 bases). The germline V and J ends were trimmed by 3 bases and 3 bases, with 9 bases remaining between them. The CDR3 has 14 residues. The germline CDR1 and CDR2 sequences are SGHRS and YFSETQ. CDR3 nucleotide sequence: TGCGCCAGCAGCTCAGGGTTAGACACCGGGGAGCTGTTTTTT. Its protein is CASSSGLDTGELFF.

J is TRBJ2-2 and V is TRBV27; a possible D gene is TRBD2 (5 bases). This CDR3 contains 11 residues. Between the trimmed V and J ends, which lost 10 bases and 13 bases, there was a span of 16 bases. Germline V gives CDR1 MNHEY, CDR2 SMNVEV (reference sequence). The CDR3 DNA reads TGTGCCACCCGGAACTCGGGGTGGCTGTTTTTT. Its protein is CATRNSGWLFF.

The rearrangement joins TRBV28 to TRBJ2-1, with TRBD2 as a possible D gene (5 bases). Germline CDR1 reads MDHEN; CDR2 reads SYDVKM. Trimming pared 5 bases from V and 7 bases from J, leaving 18 bases between. The CDR3 extends over 15 amino acids. CDR3 in DNA: TGTGCCAGCAGTGTCGGAGCGGCCGGGAAGAATGAGCAGTTCTTC. Protein product: CASSVGAAGKNEQFF.

The gene calls are TRBV6-5 and TRBJ1-3, with TRBD1 identical over 9 bases. Germline loops: CDR1 MNHEY, CDR2 SVGAGI. This CDR3 contains 16 residues. V gave up 4 bases and J gave up 2 bases; unmatched junction bases: 6. DNA of the CDR3: TGTGCCAGCAGTTCACCGGGACAGGGAGCTGGAAACACCATATATTTT. It encodes CASSSPGQGAGNTIYF.

The chain links TRBV10-3 to TRBJ2-2, with TRBD2 matching 10 bases. This CDR3 contains 16 residues. V lost 4 bases and J lost 4; bases outside the gene matches: 6. Germline-derived CDR1 and CDR2 are ENHRY and SYGVKD. CDR3 coding DNA: TGTGCCATCAGTGCGGCTAGCGGGAGAGGCACCGGGGAGCTGTTTTTT. Translated, it gives CAISAASGRGTGELFF.

The V call is TRBV5-1, the J call TRBJ1-2, with D tentatively TRBD1 (5 bases). Per germline, CDR1 SGHRS and CDR2 YFSETQ. Trimming left V 0 bases short and J 4 bases short, with 16 bases between. This CDR3 has 16 amino acids. CDR3 sequence reads: CASSLATGPIPYGYTF. CDR3 nucleotides: TGCGCCAGCAGCTTGGCCACGGGGCCCATTCCCTATGGCTACACCTTC.

J is TRBJ1-6 and V is TRBV25-1; no clear D gene. Per germline, CDR1 MGHDK and CDR2 SYGVNS. V lost 3 bases to trimming and J lost 4 bases, with 13 bases between them. The CDR3 runs 16 residues. The CDR3 bases are TGTGCCAGCAGTGAGCAGAACAGCCTGTATAATTCACCCCTCCACTTT. Translation gives CASSEQNSLYNSPLHF.

The chain links TRBV2 to TRBJ1-5; D gene unclear. V was clipped by 0 bases and J by 2 bases, with 11 bases between them. Germline CDR1 is SNHLY and CDR2 is FYNNEI. There are 16 residues in the CDR3. CDR3 protein: CASSEALTTGNQPQHF. In DNA, the CDR3 is TGTGCCAGCAGTGAAGCGCTTACCACGGGCAATCAGCCCCAGCATTTT. Supplemented by reference TRBV2 and TRBJ1-5, the full variable domain reads EPEVTQTPSHQVTQMGQEVILRCVPISNHLYFYWYRQILGQKVEFLVSFYNNEISEKSEIFDDQFSVERPDGSNFTLKIRSTKLEDSAMYFCASSEALTTGNQPQHFGDGTRLSIL.

The V call is TRBV2, the J call TRBJ2-1, with 8 positions matching TRBD2. The CDR3 extends over 16 amino acids. Germline V lookup: CDR1 SNHLY, CDR2 FYNNEI. The V and J ends lost 5 bases and 2 bases, in that order; junction bases with no gene match: 8. CDR3 in DNA: TGTGCCAGCAGTTTCAGCGGGAGCGTTGCCTACAATGAGCAGTTCTTC. It translates to CASSFSGSVAYNEQFF.

CDR3 loop: CAWASGNYNEQFF. CDR3 nucleotides: TGTGCCTGGGCTAGCGGTAACTACAATGAGCAGTTCTTC. V is TRBV30 and J is TRBJ2-1, with 7 bases identical to TRBD2. After removal of 5 bases from V and 3 bases from J, the junction contained 4 bases not matched to a gene. The germline gives CDR1 GTSNPN, CDR2 SVGIG (reference sequence). There are 13 residues in the CDR3. The variable domain in full, completed from reference TRBV30 and TRBJ2-1, reads SQTIHQWPATLVQPVGSPLSLECTVEGTSNPNLYWYRQAAGRGLQLLFYSVGIGQISSEVPQNLSASRPQDRQFILSSKKLLLSDSGFYLCAWASGNYNEQFFGPGTRLTVL.